The source of this TCR beta chain is a study of identical twins. Using its own MiXCR run on the 5' RACE reads, TCRdb lists one record per CDR3 protein. The sample shows about 1.7 million distinct CDR3 sequences, under 35% of them seen only once. The V gene lost 0 bases and the J gene lost 6 bases, with 6 bases spanning the gap. The CDR3 is 13 amino acids. Germline CDR1 SGHTA, CDR2 FQGNSA. Specimen: cord blood. This clonotype was sampled from a newborn girl in good health. The chain carries TRBV7-2 and TRBJ1-5, with D uncertain. CDR3 amino acids: CASSLAGTQPQHF. The CDR3 DNA follows: TGTGCCAGCAGCTTAGCCGGTACTCAGCCCCAGCATTTT.